This T cell receptor beta chain was captured in a study of liver allograft versus peripheral blood T cells. Study background: The authors compared T cell receptor repertoires in transplanted livers with those in the peripheral blood of recipients.

This clonotype was counted a few times. TCRdb analysed the reads with MiXCR anew, one entry per CDR3 protein. The top ten hold about 6% of the sample, which has roughly 15,000 distinct CDR3 sequences, approximately 22% seen once. This receptor was identified in a human patient who had a liver transplant. Some T cells may be supplied by the graft donor.

CDR3 region: CASSPLGEGSPLHF. Written as DNA, the CDR3 is TGTGCCAGCAGCCCACTGGGGGAGGGATCACCCCTCCACTTT. The J gene is TRBJ1-6, the V gene TRBV7-9, with TRBD1 as a possible D gene (5 bases). The germline V gene has CDR1 SEHNR and CDR2 FQNEAQ (reference sequence). This CDR3 is built from 14 residues. V gave up 5 bases and J gave up 10 bases, with 15 bases separating them.